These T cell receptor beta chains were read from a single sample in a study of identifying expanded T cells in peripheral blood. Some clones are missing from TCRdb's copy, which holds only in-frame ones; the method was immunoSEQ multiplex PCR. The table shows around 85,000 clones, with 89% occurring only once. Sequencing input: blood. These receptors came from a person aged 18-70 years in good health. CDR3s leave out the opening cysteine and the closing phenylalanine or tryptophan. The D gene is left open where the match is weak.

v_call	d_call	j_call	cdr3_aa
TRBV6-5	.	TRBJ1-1	ASSYGGLNTEAF
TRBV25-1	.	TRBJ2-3	ASRADTQY
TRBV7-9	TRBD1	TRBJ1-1	ASSLTGTGGSTEAF
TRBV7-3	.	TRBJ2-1	ASSLTGDSVEQF
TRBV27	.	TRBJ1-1	ASRLDRLNTEAF
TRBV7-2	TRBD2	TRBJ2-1	ASSISGGRQF
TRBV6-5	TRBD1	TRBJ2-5	ASSRGQGKETQY
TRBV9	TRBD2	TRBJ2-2	ASSPRMDSGIGGELF
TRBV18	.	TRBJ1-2	ASSPLEGGAPYGYT
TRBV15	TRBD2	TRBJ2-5	ATSSLLAGGTETQY
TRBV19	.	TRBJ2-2	ASSTLASVGTGELF
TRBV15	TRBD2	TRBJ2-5	ATSWRGKETQY
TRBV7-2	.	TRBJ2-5	ASSLRGVWETQY
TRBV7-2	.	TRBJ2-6	ASSRSRSGANVLT
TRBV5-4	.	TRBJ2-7	ASSPKGGSSYEQY